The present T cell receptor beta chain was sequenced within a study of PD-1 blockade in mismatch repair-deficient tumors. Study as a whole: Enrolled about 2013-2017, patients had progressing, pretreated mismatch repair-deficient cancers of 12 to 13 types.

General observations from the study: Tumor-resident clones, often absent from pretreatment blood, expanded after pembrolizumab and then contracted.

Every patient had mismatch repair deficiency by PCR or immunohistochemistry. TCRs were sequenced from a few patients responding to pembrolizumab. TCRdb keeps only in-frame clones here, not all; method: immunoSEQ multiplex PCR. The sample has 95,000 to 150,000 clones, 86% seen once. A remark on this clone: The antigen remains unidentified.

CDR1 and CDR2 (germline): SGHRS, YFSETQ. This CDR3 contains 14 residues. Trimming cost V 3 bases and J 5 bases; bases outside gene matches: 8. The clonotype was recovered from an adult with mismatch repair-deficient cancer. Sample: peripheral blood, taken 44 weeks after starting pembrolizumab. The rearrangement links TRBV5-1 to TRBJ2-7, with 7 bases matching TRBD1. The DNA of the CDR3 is TGCGCCAGCAGCTCCCTACAGGGGTGGAACGAGCAGTACTTC. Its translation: CASSSLQGWNEQYF.